The 25 T cell receptor beta chains given below trace back to one sample, sequenced in a study of blood T cells in healthy people across ages. A J-beta primer mix and a sample-barcoded 5' primer were used in a second PCR of about 7 to 11 cycles. TCRdb reanalysed the 5' RACE reads using MiXCR and keeps one entry per CDR3 protein. Found here are fewer than 1,200,000 distinct CDR3 sequences, approximately 26% of them singletons; the top ten hold less than 0.85%. These data were also filed under a second study, of T cells of mothers and their children.

Sequencing was done on a sample of blood. These receptors came from a girl aged 2-9 years in good health.

The chain couples TRBV29-1 to TRBJ2-5, with 8 bases that match TRBD1. Per the germline V gene, CDR1 is SQVTM and CDR2 is ANQGSEA. V was pared by 6 bases and J by 5 bases, with 8 bases of the junction left unmatched. CDR3 length equals 13 residues. CDR3: CSVLQGVLETQYF. CDR3 coding DNA: TGCAGCGTCCTACAGGGGGTTTTGGAGACCCAGTACTTC.

The genes are TRBV20-1 and TRBJ1-4, with no clear D. Trimming removed 1 base at V and 10 bases at J, with 19 bases between. Germline CDR1 and CDR2: DFQATT and SNEGSKA (reference sequence). The CDR3 consists of 15 residues. CDR3 residues: CSARAPTGVRGKLFF. In DNA form, the CDR3 reads TGCAGTGCTAGAGCCCCTACCGGGGTCCGGGGAAAACTGTTTTTT.

The chain uses TRBV29-1 and TRBJ1-1; no clear D. Germline-derived CDR1 and CDR2 are SQVTM and ANQGSEA. V lost 7 bases and J lost 8, with 20 bases in between. This CDR3 region has 13 residues. The CDR3 DNA reads TGCAGCGCCGAAGATTGGGCGGGAAGGGAAGCTTTCTTT. Translation: CSAEDWAGREAFF.

The table lists this clonotype with a few counts. The gene calls are TRBV7-2 and TRBJ1-6; D gene ambiguous. Germline loops: CDR1 SGHTA, CDR2 FQGNSA. Trimming pared 5 bases from V and 8 bases from J, leaving 13 bases between. CDR3 size: 14 residues. The CDR3 nucleotides are TGTGCCAGCAGCCCAAGGGATTGGGATTCACCCCTCCACTTT. Its translation is CASSPRDWDSPLHF.

This chain links TRBV5-1 with TRBJ2-7, with D perhaps assigned TRBD1 or TRBD2 (5 bases each). Germline-derived CDR1 and CDR2 are SGHRS and YFSETQ. Trimming cost V 3 bases and J 0 bases, with 10 bases left between them. CDR3 length equals 14 residues. The CDR3 reads CASSWGSHSYEQYF. DNA of the CDR3: TGCGCCAGCAGCTGGGGGAGTCACTCCTACGAGCAGTACTTC.

The chain links TRBV7-9 to TRBJ2-7; the D call may be TRBD1 or TRBD2 (7 bases each). Trimming removed 0 bases from V and 3 bases from J, with 15 bases in between. The CDR3 consists of 16 residues. Germline loops: CDR1 SEHNR, CDR2 FQNEAQ (reference sequence). Written as DNA, the CDR3 is TGTGCCAGCAGCTTAGCGGGGGGGACAGCAAGCTACGAGCAGTACTTC. Protein sequence: CASSLAGGTASYEQYF.

The chain links TRBV28 to TRBJ1-1; no clear D gene. CDR3 length: 12 amino acids. V lost 3 bases, J lost 6 bases, and 8 bases lay in between. The V gene's germline CDR1 is MDHEN and CDR2 SYDVKM. CDR3 bases: TGTGCCAGCAGTTTTGGGCTTGCTGAAGCTTTCTTT. This translates into CASSFGLAEAFF.

This clonotype showed up just a few times. The chain is built from TRBV20-1 and TRBJ2-1; TRBD1 or TRBD2 may be the D gene (5 bases each). CDR1 DFQATT and CDR2 SNEGSKA come from the germline V gene (reference sequence). The CDR3 is 15 residues long. V dropped 3 bases and J dropped 7 bases, with 19 bases sitting between them. The CDR3 loop reads CSASKWRGELNEQFF. The CDR3 DNA sequence: TGCAGTGCTAGTAAGTGGAGAGGGGAGCTGAATGAGCAGTTCTTC.

This clonotype came up a few times. The chain has TRBV28 and TRBJ2-7, with D perhaps assigned TRBD1 or TRBD2 (5 bases each). Between the trimmed V and J ends, which lost 10 bases and 1 base, there was a span of 14 bases. Germline values: CDR1 MDHEN, CDR2 SYDVKM. The CDR3 consists of 13 residues. The CDR3 is CATSRGASYEQYF. In DNA form, the CDR3 reads TGTGCCACCTCCCGAGGGGCTTCCTACGAGCAGTACTTC.

This clonotype was recorded a few times. CDR3 residues: CSVGDINEFF. CDR3 nucleotides: TGCAGCGTTGGGGACATAAATGAGTTCTTC. The chain uses TRBV29-1 and TRBJ2-1; maybe TRBD1 (6 bases). CDR3 length: 10 residues. CDR1 SQVTM and CDR2 ANQGSEA come from the germline V gene. Deletions cut 4 bases from V and 14 bases from J, with 12 bases between.

This clonotype has more than one count but fewer than ten. This chain uses TRBV4-1 with TRBJ2-1, with 7 bases that match TRBD2. V shed 4 bases and J 8 bases; nucleotides not matched to a gene: 8. Germline V gives CDR1 MGHRA, CDR2 YSYEKL. The CDR3 totals 14 residues. The CDR3 spells CASSLQAGEDEQFF. CDR3 in DNA: TGCGCCAGCAGCCTACAGGCGGGGGAGGATGAGCAGTTCTTC.

V and J are TRBV7-3 and TRBJ1-2, with a possible D match to TRBD1 (5 bases). The CDR3 consists of 16 residues. Per germline, CDR1 SGHTA and CDR2 FQGTGA. The germline V and J ends were trimmed by 5 bases and 5 bases, with 21 bases remaining between them. The CDR3 is CASSQTLSGGTYGYTF. CDR3 sequence (DNA): TGTGCCAGCAGCCAAACGCTCTCCGGGGGGACTTATGGCTACACCTTC.

The genes are TRBV6-2 or TRBV6-3 and TRBJ1-2; D not certain. V lost 1 base, J lost 8 bases, and 17 bases lay in between. The germline V gene has CDR1 MNHEY and CDR2 SVGEGT. The CDR3 is 15 amino acids. The CDR3 here is CASSYFRPAGSGYTF. Written as DNA, the CDR3 is TGTGCCAGCAGTTACTTCCGTCCTGCAGGTAGCGGCTACACCTTC.

This clonotype appeared a few times. The V and J genes are TRBV4-1 and TRBJ1-2, with TRBD1 matching over 7 bases. Germline-derived CDR1 and CDR2 are MGHRA and YSYEKL. The CDR3 spans 14 residues. V was clipped by 7 bases and J by 0 bases; unmatched bases: 5. The CDR3 DNA reads TGCGCCAGCACTCACGACAGGGCTAACTATGGCTACACCTTC. Translating gives CASTHDRANYGYTF.

Only a few counts were recorded for this clonotype. This rearrangement joins TRBV20-1 to TRBJ2-1; perhaps TRBD1 as D (6 bases). The CDR3 contains 16 residues. Trimming stripped 0 bases from V and 4 bases from J, with 16 bases between. Germline lookup yields CDR1 DFQATT and CDR2 SNEGSKA (reference sequence). The CDR3 loop is CSARDRRGLDYNEQFF. The DNA of the CDR3 is TGCAGTGCTAGAGATCGCAGGGGCCTAGATTACAATGAGCAGTTCTTC.

In its sample, this clonotype was seen a few times. The chain combines TRBV29-1 with TRBJ1-1; TRBD1 is a possible D gene (6 bases). Trimming removed 3 bases at V and 1 base at J, with 6 bases between. CDR1 is SQVTM and CDR2 is ANQGSEA in the germline V gene. The CDR3 contains 12 residues. The CDR3 sequence is CSVEGANTEAFF. CDR3 sequence (DNA): TGCAGCGTTGAGGGGGCGAACACTGAAGCTTTCTTT. Together with reference TRBV29-1 and TRBJ1-1, the CDR3 gives the full variable domain: SAVISQKPSRDICQRGTSLTIQCQVDSQVTMMFWYRQQPGQSLTLIATANQGSEATYESGFVIDKFPISRPNLTFSTLTVSNMSPEDSSIYLCSVEGANTEAFFGQGTRLTVV.

The chain's CDR3 is CASSRLGAGGPWGNQPQHF. In DNA, the CDR3 is TGTGCCAGCAGCCGACTCGGGGCAGGGGGACCCTGGGGCAATCAGCCCCAGCATTTT. The chain links TRBV7-8 to TRBJ1-5; 7 nucleotides match TRBD1. Unmatched junction bases numbered 18, after V lost 5 bases and J lost 2 bases. The CDR3 covers 19 residues. Germline CDR1 SGHVS, CDR2 FQNEAQ.

This clonotype was counted only a few times. The V gene is TRBV7-2, the J gene TRBJ2-7, with 9 nucleotides matching TRBD1. The length of the CDR3 is 15 residues. V was pared by 6 bases and J by 6 bases, with 12 bases of the junction left unmatched. Germline CDR1 and CDR2: SGHTA and FQGNSA. The CDR3 is CASSPTPGQGSEQYF. CDR3 DNA: TGTGCCAGCAGTCCAACACCGGGACAGGGCTCCGAGCAGTACTTC.

The chain carries TRBV11-2 and TRBJ2-6; D is uncertain. The germline V and J ends were trimmed by 4 bases and 0 bases, with 10 bases remaining between them. The CDR3 consists of 16 residues. Germline loops: CDR1 SGHAT, CDR2 FQNNGV. The CDR3 reads CASSSRPSSGANVLTF. The CDR3 nucleotides read TGTGCCAGCAGCTCTAGGCCAAGCTCTGGGGCCAACGTCCTGACTTTC.

The CDR3 DNA sequence: TGTGCCAGCACGAAAGGGTCCCCCGGAGGGAATGGCTACACCTTC. Encoded protein: CASTKGSPGGNGYTF. The J gene is TRBJ1-2, the V gene TRBV6-6; no clear D. The germline V and J ends were trimmed by 7 bases and 6 bases, with 21 bases remaining between them. The length of the CDR3 is 15 residues. The germline CDR1 and CDR2 sequences are MNHNY and SVGAGI (reference sequence).

This clonotype was counted a few times. The V and J genes are TRBV29-1 and TRBJ2-1; D call uncertain. The DNA end lines up better with TRBJ2-7; the J call may be wrong. The CDR3 runs 13 residues. The V gene's germline CDR1 is SQVTM and CDR2 ANQGSEA. Here the CDR3 DNA reads TGCAGCGTTGAATTTCCGGAACACTACGAGCAGTACTTC. Its translation is CSVEFPEHYEQYF.

The CDR3 protein is CASPSGRGIRETQYF. The DNA for the CDR3 is TGCGCCAGCCCCTCGGGGCGGGGGATTCGGGAGACCCAGTACTTC. The V gene is TRBV23-1, the J gene TRBJ2-5, with 7 positions matching TRBD2. TRBV23-1 belongs to the ORF category, with a function that is uncertain. CDR3 size: 15 residues. V shed 8 bases and J 5 bases; nucleotides not matched to a gene: 14.

This clonotype turned up a few times. The gene calls are TRBV7-2 and TRBJ2-1, with 7 bases aligning to TRBD2. Germline trimming cut 2 bases from V and 4 bases from J; bases unmatched to any gene: 5. This CDR3 is built from 15 residues. Germline-derived CDR1 and CDR2 are SGHTA and FQGNSA. CDR3 residues: CASSLRRGEYNEQFF. The CDR3 DNA reads TGTGCCAGCAGCTTAAGACGGGGGGAATACAATGAGCAGTTCTTC.

The rearrangement joins TRBV29-1 to TRBJ2-1; TRBD1 matches at 9 bases. V gave up 5 bases and J gave up 7 bases; unmatched junction bases: 9. The CDR3 is made up of 14 amino acids. The germline CDR1 and CDR2 sequences are SQVTM and ANQGSEA. The CDR3 here is CSVFGYRGQNEQFF. Here the CDR3 DNA reads TGCAGCGTTTTTGGCTACAGGGGGCAGAATGAGCAGTTCTTC.

This clonotype occurred once. This sequence joins TRBV20-1 and TRBJ1-3, with no clear D. Trimming cost V 5 bases and J 0 bases, with 8 bases left between them. CDR3 length: 13 amino acids. Germline lookup yields CDR1 DFQATT and CDR2 SNEGSKA (reference sequence). CDR3 loop: CSAGETSGNTIYF. DNA for the CDR3: TGCAGTGCTGGGGAGACCTCTGGAAACACCATATATTTT.